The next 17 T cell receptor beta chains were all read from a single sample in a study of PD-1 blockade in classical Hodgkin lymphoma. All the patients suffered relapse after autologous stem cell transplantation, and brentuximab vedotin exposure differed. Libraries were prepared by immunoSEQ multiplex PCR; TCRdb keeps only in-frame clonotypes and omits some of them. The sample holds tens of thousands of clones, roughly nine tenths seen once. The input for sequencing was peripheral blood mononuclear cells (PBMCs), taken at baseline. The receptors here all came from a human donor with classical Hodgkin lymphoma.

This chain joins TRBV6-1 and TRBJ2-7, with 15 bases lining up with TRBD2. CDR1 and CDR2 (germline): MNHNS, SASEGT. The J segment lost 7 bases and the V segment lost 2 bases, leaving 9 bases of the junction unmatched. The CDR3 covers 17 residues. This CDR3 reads CASSEHGTSGRMREQYF. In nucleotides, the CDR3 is TGTGCCAGCAGTGAACATGGGACTAGCGGGAGGATGAGGGAGCAGTACTTC.

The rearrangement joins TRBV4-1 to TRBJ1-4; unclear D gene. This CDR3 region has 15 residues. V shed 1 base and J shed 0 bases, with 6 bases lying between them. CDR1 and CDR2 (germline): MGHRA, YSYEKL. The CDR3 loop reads CASSQGGSTNEKLFF. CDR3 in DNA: TGCGCCAGCAGCCAAGGTGGATCAACTAATGAAAAACTGTTTTTT.

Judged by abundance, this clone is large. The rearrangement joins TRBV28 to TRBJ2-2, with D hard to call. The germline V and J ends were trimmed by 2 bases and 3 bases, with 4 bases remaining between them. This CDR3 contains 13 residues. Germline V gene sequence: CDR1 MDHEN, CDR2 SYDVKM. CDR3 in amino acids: CASSLHDTGELFF. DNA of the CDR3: TGTGCCAGCAGTTTACATGACACCGGGGAGCTGTTTTTT. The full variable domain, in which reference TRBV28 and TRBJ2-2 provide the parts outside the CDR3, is DVKVTQSSRYLVKRTGEKVFLECVQDMDHENMFWYRQDPGLGLRLIYFSYDVKMKEKGDIPEGYSVSREKKERFSLILESASTNQTSMYLCASSLHDTGELFFGEGSRLTVL.

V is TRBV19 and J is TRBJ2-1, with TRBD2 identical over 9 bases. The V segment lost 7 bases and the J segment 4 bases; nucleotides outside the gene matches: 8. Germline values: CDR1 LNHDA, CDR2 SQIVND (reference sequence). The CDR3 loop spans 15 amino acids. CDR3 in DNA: TGTGCCAGTAAATTAGCGGGAGAGGGGTACAATGAGCAGTTCTTC. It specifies CASKLAGEGYNEQFF.

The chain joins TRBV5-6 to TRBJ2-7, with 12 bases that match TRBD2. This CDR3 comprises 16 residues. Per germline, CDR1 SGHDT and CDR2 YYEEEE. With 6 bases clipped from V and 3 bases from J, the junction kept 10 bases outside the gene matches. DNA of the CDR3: TGTGCCAGCAACCTACTAGCGGGAGGACTCCACTACGAGCAGTACTTC. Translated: CASNLLAGGLHYEQYF. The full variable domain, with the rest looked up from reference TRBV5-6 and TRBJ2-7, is DAGVTQSPTHLIKTRGQQVTLRCSPKSGHDTVSWYQQALGQGPQFIFQYYEEEERQRGNFPDRFSGHQFPNYSSELNVNALLLGDSALYLCASNLLAGGLHYEQYFGPGTRLTVT.

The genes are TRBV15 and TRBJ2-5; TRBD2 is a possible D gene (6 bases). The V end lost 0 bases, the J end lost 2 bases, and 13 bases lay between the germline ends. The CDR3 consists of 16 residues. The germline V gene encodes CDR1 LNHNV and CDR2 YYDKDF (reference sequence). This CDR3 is CATSRDLASEQETQYF. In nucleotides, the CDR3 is TGTGCCACCAGCAGAGATCTCGCTAGCGAACAAGAGACCCAGTACTTC. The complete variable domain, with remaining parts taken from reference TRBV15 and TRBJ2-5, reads DAMVIQNPRYQVTQFGKPVTLSCSQTLNHNVMYWYQQKSSQAPKLLFHYYDKDFNNEADTPDNFQSRRPNTSFCFLDIRSPGLGDTAMYLCATSRDLASEQETQYFGPGTRLLVL.

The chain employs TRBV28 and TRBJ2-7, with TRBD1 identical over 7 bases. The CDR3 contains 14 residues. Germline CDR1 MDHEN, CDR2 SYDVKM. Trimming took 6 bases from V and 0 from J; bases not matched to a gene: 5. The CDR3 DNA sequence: TGTGCCAGCAGGGGCAGGGGGAGCTCCTACGAGCAGTACTTC. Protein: CASRGRGSSYEQYF. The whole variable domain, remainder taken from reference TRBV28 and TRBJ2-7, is DVKVTQSSRYLVKRTGEKVFLECVQDMDHENMFWYRQDPGLGLRLIYFSYDVKMKEKGDIPEGYSVSREKKERFSLILESASTNQTSMYLCASRGRGSSYEQYFGPGTRLTVT.

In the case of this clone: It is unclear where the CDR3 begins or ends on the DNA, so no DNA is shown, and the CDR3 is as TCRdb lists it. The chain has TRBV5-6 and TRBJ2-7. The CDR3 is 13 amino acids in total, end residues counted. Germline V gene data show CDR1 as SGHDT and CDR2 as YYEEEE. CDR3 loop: CASTSGTNYEQYF.

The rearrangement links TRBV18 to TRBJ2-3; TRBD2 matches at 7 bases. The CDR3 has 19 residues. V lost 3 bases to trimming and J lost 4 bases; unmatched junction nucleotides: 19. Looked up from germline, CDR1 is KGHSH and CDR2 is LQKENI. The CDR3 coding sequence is TGTGCCAGCTCACCTACTAGTGTGAGGGTGCGGAGCGGGGCAGATACGCAGTATTTT. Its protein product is CASSPTSVRVRSGADTQYF.

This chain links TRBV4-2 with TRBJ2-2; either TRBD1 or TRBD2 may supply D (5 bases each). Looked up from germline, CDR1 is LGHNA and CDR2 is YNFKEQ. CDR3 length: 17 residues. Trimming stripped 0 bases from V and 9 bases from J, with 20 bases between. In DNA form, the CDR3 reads TGTGCCAGCAGCCAAGAAAGCCAGCAGGGCCGGGGCTGGGAGCTGTTTTTT. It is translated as CASSQESQQGRGWELFF.

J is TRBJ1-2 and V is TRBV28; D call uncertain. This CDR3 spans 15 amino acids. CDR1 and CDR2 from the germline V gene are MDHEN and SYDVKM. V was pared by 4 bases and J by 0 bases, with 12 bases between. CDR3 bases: TGTGCCAGCAGTTCCTCGTGGGATTCTAACTATGGCTACACCTTC. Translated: CASSSSWDSNYGYTF.

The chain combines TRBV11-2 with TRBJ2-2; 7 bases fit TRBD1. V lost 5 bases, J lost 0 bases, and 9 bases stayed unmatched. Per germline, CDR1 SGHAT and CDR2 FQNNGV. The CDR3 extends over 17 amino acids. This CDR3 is CASSDAGTATNTGELFF. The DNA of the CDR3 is TGTGCCAGCAGCGACGCCGGGACAGCAACGAACACCGGGGAGCTGTTTTTT. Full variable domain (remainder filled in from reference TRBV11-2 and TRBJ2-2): EAGVAQSPRYKIIEKRQSVAFWCNPISGHATLYWYQQILGQGPKLLIQFQNNGVVDDSQLPKDRFSAERLKGVDSTLKIQPAKLEDSAVYLCASSDAGTATNTGELFFGEGSRLTVL.

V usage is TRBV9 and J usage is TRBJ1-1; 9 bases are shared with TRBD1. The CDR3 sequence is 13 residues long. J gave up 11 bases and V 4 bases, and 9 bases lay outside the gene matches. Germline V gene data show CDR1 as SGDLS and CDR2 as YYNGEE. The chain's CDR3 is CASSLGDREVAFF. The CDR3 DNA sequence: TGTGCCAGCAGCCTCGGGGACAGGGAAGTGGCTTTCTTT.

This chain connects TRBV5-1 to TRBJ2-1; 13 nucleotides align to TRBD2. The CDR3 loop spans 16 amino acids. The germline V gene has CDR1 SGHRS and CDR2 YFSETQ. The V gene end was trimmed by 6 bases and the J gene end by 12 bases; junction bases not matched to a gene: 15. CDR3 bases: TGCGCCAGCACCCGAGGGACTAGCGGGAATCGCGTGGGGCAGTTCTTC. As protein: CASTRGTSGNRVGQFF.

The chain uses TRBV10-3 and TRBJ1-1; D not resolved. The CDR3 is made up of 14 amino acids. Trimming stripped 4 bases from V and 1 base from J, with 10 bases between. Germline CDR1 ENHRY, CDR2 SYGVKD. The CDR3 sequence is CAISVLKSNTEAFF. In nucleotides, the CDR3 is TGTGCCATCAGTGTTCTAAAATCGAACACTGAAGCTTTCTTT.

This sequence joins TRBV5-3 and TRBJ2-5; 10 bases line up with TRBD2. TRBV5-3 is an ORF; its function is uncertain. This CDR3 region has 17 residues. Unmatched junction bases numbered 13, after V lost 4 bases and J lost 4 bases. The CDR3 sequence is CARSGLAGVKTPETQYF. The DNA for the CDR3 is TGTGCCAGAAGCGGTCTAGCGGGAGTTAAAACGCCAGAGACCCAGTACTTC.

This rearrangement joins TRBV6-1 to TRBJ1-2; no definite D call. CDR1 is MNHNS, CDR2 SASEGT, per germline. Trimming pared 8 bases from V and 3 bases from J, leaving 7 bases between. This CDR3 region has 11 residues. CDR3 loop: CASRRDYGYTF. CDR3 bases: TGTGCCAGCCGACGGGACTATGGCTACACCTTC.